The rows below give T cell receptor beta chains drawn from one sample of a study of T cells in Graves' hyperthyroidism and ophthalmopathy. TCRdb recomputed calls from the multiplex PCR reads with MiXCR, one row per CDR3 protein. The sample lists some 440,000 distinct CDR3 sequences, about 15% occurring once. The specimen was blood. The origin of the receptors is a woman younger than 35 with Graves' hyperthyroidism. Each CDR3 is given with its conserved first and last residue. A D gene is named only where the DNA matches it firmly. The size of a clone is reported for some rows only, either as once, few or many, or as a class for expanded clones.

V gene,clone size,D gene,J gene,CDR3 protein,CDR3 DNA
TRBV5-1,many,.,TRBJ2-3,CASSFLGPNTDTQYF,TGCGCCAGCAGCTTTCTGGGACCAAACACAGATACGCAGTATTTT
TRBV2,.,.,TRBJ2-3,CASSVPLGTSTDTQYF,TGTGCCAGCAGTGTGCCCCTCGGGACTAGCACAGATACGCAGTATTTT
TRBV7-8,.,TRBD1,TRBJ1-1,CASTMGQMNTEAFF,TGTGCCAGCACCATGGGACAGATGAACACTGAAGCTTTCTTT
TRBV6-2/TRBV6-3,many,.,TRBJ1-1,CACGTWNTEAFF,TGTGCCTGCGGGACCTGGAACACTGAAGCTTTCTTT
TRBV7-6,many,.,TRBJ2-1,CASSLGTGEQFF,TGTGCCAGCAGCTTAGGGACGGGAGAGCAGTTCTTC
TRBV2,few,.,TRBJ1-3,CASIPDSPYSGNTIYF,TGTGCCAGCATCCCCGACAGTCCGTACTCTGGAAACACCATATATTTT
TRBV5-1,.,.,TRBJ1-1,CASSSHPNTEAFF,TGCGCCAGCAGCTCGCACCCGAACACTGAAGCTTTCTTT
TRBV7-2,.,TRBD2,TRBJ2-7,CASSLELGLAGGSNTYEQYF,TGTGCCAGCAGCTTAGAACTTGGACTAGCGGGGGGGTCCAATACCTACGAGCAGTACTTC
TRBV28,many,TRBD2,TRBJ2-7,CASLSGGNYEQYF,TGTGCCAGCTTGAGCGGGGGGAACTACGAGCAGTACTTC
TRBV12-3/TRBV12-4,many,.,TRBJ1-2,CASSLSPGTGYGYTF,TGTGCCAGCAGTTTAAGTCCGGGGACCGGCTATGGCTACACCTTC
TRBV6-1,many,TRBD1,TRBJ2-1,CASSIGQEAYNEQFF,TGTGCCAGCAGCATCGGACAGGAGGCGTACAATGAGCAGTTCTTC
TRBV2,many,.,TRBJ2-7,CASSEDRSSYEQYF,TGTGCCAGCAGTGAAGACAGGAGCTCCTACGAGCAGTACTTC
TRBV5-1,.,TRBD2,TRBJ2-1,CASSLASGAQYNEQFF,TGCGCCAGCAGCTTGGCTAGCGGGGCCCAATACAATGAGCAGTTCTTC
TRBV5-5,.,.,TRBJ1-1,CASIVGGGMNTEAFF,TGTGCCAGCATCGTGGGGGGCGGTATGAACACTGAAGCTTTCTTT
TRBV7-2,few,.,TRBJ2-7,CASSLGQVRAYEQYF,TGTGCCAGCAGCCTGGGGCAGGTCCGGGCCTACGAGCAGTACTTC
TRBV12-3/TRBV12-4,many,.,TRBJ1-1,CASRVRRQDYTEAFF,TGTGCCAGTCGTGTCCGCCGACAGGACTACACTGAAGCTTTCTTT
TRBV20-1,.,.,TRBJ2-7,CSASDGSYEQYF,TGCAGTGCTTCGGACGGCTCCTACGAGCAGTACTTC
TRBV28,many,TRBD2,TRBJ2-4,CASSSGGAKNIQYF,TGTGCCAGCAGCTCGGGGGGGGCCAAAAACATTCAGTACTTC
TRBV4-1,.,.,TRBJ1-2,CASRKTGNYGYTF,TGCGCCAGCAGAAAAACAGGAAACTATGGCTACACCTTC
TRBV5-4,few,TRBD1,TRBJ2-5,CASSRDRSQETQYF,TGTGCCAGCAGCAGGGACAGGAGCCAAGAGACCCAGTACTTC
TRBV28,.,TRBD2,TRBJ2-2,CASSPAGTSGGNTGELFF,TGTGCCAGCAGCCCCGCCGGGACTAGCGGGGGTAACACCGGGGAGCTGTTTTTT
TRBV18,many,TRBD1,TRBJ1-4,CASSLGTGGSEKLFF,TGTGCCAGCTCGCTTGGGACAGGGGGCAGTGAAAAACTGTTTTTT
TRBV2,many,.,TRBJ2-5,CASSRGSEETQYF,TGTGCCAGCAGTAGGGGTTCGGAAGAGACCCAGTACTTC
TRBV20-1,.,.,TRBJ2-7,CSGSGGPPYEQYF,TGCAGTGGTAGTGGGGGGCCGCCCTACGAGCAGTACTTC
TRBV5-1,.,.,TRBJ1-1,CASSQTGDEAFF,TGCGCCAGCAGCCAGACAGGAGATGAAGCTTTCTTT
TRBV4-1,many,.,TRBJ2-3,CASSQSGGRDTQYF,TGCGCCAGCAGCCAAAGTGGGGGAAGAGATACGCAGTATTTT
TRBV5-1,many,.,TRBJ1-1,CASSLARQRAFF,TGCGCCAGCAGCTTGGCCCGACAGCGAGCTTTCTTT
TRBV2,.,.,TRBJ1-4,CASSKQPEKLFF,TGTGCCAGCAGCAAACAGCCTGAAAAACTGTTTTTT
TRBV5-1,many,.,TRBJ2-2,CASRTIPGPITGELFF,TGCGCCAGCCGCACAATACCGGGACCTATCACCGGGGAGCTGTTTTTT